The rows below give T cell receptor beta chains drawn from one sample of a study of cytomegalovirus exposure and HLA in healthy donors. TCRdb's table, derived via immunoSEQ multiplex PCR, lists solely in-frame clones and lacks some. The sample lists approximately 170,000 clones; 82% were seen once. Sequenced: PBMCs. The receptors stem from a male donor in good health and CMV-seronegative. Both conserved end residues are part of each CDR3. A D gene is named only where the DNA matches it firmly. Size tells how often a clone was seen (once, few, many) or the class of an expanded clone, and some rows leave it out.

CDR3 DNA: TGTGCCAGCAGCGACAGCTCCTACAATGAGCAGTTCTTC; CDR3 protein: CASSDSSYNEQFF; clone size: once; CDR3 length: 13; J gene: TRBJ2-1; D gene: -; V gene: TRBV5-4
CDR3 DNA: TGTACCAGCAGTTTGATAGCGGGGGGGCTCCCAGATACGCAGTATTTT; CDR3 protein: CTSSLIAGGLPDTQYF; clone size: -; CDR3 length: 16; J gene: TRBJ2-3; D gene: TRBD2; V gene: TRBV27
CDR3 DNA: TGTGCCAGCAGCCATAATAGCGGCTATGAGCAGTTCTTC; CDR3 protein: CASSHNSGYEQFF; clone size: -; CDR3 length: 13; J gene: TRBJ2-1; D gene: -; V gene: TRBV7-8
CDR3 DNA: TGTGCCAGCAGCCTCAGGGGATTAGATGAAAAACTGTTTTTT; CDR3 protein: CASSLRGLDEKLFF; clone size: -; CDR3 length: 14; J gene: TRBJ1-4; D gene: -; V gene: TRBV5-5
CDR3 DNA: TGTGCCAGCAGCTTAGGGGCTAAGTCGGATACGCAGTATTTT; CDR3 protein: CASSLGAKSDTQYF; clone size: once; CDR3 length: 14; J gene: TRBJ2-3; D gene: -; V gene: TRBV7-8
CDR3 DNA: TGTGCCAGCAGTACAGAAACCGGGGGGCTGTTTTTT; CDR3 protein: CASSTETGGLFF; clone size: once; CDR3 length: 12; J gene: TRBJ2-2; D gene: -; V gene: TRBV6-6
CDR3 DNA: TGTGCCAGCAGTTTATTTGGCACAGGCGCTTTCTTT; CDR3 protein: CASSLFGTGAFF; clone size: -; CDR3 length: 12; J gene: TRBJ1-1; D gene: -; V gene: TRBV28
CDR3 DNA: TGTGCCAGCAGCCTACCGGGACTAGCGGGGGACAATGAGCAGTTCTTC; CDR3 protein: CASSLPGLAGDNEQFF; clone size: -; CDR3 length: 16; J gene: TRBJ2-1; D gene: TRBD2; V gene: TRBV5-4
CDR3 DNA: TGTGCCAGCAGCTTGATAACAGGGGGAAATTCACCCCTCCACTTT; CDR3 protein: CASSLITGGNSPLHF; clone size: -; CDR3 length: 15; J gene: TRBJ1-6; D gene: TRBD1; V gene: TRBV5-4
CDR3 DNA: TGTGCCAGCAGCCCGGAAGGACAGAGCAATCAGCCCCAGCATTTT; CDR3 protein: CASSPEGQSNQPQHF; clone size: -; CDR3 length: 15; J gene: TRBJ1-5; D gene: -; V gene: TRBV7-9
CDR3 DNA: TGCGCCAGCAGCTTTTACACGAAGACAGGGGGCATCGGTGGCTACACCTTC; CDR3 protein: CASSFYTKTGGIGGYTF; clone size: -; CDR3 length: 17; J gene: TRBJ1-2; D gene: TRBD1; V gene: TRBV5-1
CDR3 DNA: TGTGCCAGCAGCTTAGGGGCAGATGCTTACTACGAGCAGTACTTC; CDR3 protein: CASSLGADAYYEQYF; clone size: -; CDR3 length: 15; J gene: TRBJ2-7; D gene: -; V gene: TRBV11-2
CDR3 DNA: TGTGCCAGCAGCCAAGAGGGGGTAGCGGCCGCGTACAATGAGCAGTTCTTC; CDR3 protein: CASSQEGVAAAYNEQFF; clone size: -; CDR3 length: 17; J gene: TRBJ2-1; D gene: -; V gene: TRBV4-2
CDR3 DNA: TGCGCCAGCAGCTTGATAGGAGGACAGGGGGCTGGGGCAGATACGCAGTATTTT; CDR3 protein: CASSLIGGQGAGADTQYF; clone size: -; CDR3 length: 18; J gene: TRBJ2-3; D gene: TRBD1; V gene: TRBV5-1
CDR3 DNA: TGTGCCAGCAGCCCTTCGGACAGGGGAAACACCGGGGAGCTGTTTTTT; CDR3 protein: CASSPSDRGNTGELFF; clone size: -; CDR3 length: 16; J gene: TRBJ2-2; D gene: TRBD1; V gene: TRBV7-9
CDR3 DNA: TGTGCCAGCAGTTACACGGGGGATTATAATGAAAAACTGTTTTTT; CDR3 protein: CASSYTGDYNEKLFF; clone size: -; CDR3 length: 15; J gene: TRBJ1-4; D gene: -; V gene: TRBV6-5
CDR3 DNA: TGTGCTAGCATAGACAGGGCGCCCTACGAGCAGTACTTC; CDR3 protein: CASIDRAPYEQYF; clone size: -; CDR3 length: 13; J gene: TRBJ2-7; D gene: TRBD1; V gene: TRBV2
CDR3 DNA: TGTGCCAGCAGCTCAAAGGGGGTAGGTGGCTACACCTTC; CDR3 protein: CASSSKGVGGYTF; clone size: -; CDR3 length: 13; J gene: TRBJ1-2; D gene: -; V gene: TRBV7-9
CDR3 DNA: TGTGCCAGCAGGGACCTAAGACTAGCGGGAGGGGCTTTGGGAGATACGCAGTATTTT; CDR3 protein: CASRDLRLAGGALGDTQYF; clone size: -; CDR3 length: 19; J gene: TRBJ2-3; D gene: TRBD2; V gene: TRBV7-3
CDR3 DNA: TGCGCCAGCAGTCAATCGTGGGACAGGGCCTACGAGCAGTACTTC; CDR3 protein: CASSQSWDRAYEQYF; clone size: -; CDR3 length: 15; J gene: TRBJ2-7; D gene: TRBD1; V gene: TRBV23-1
CDR3 DNA: TGTTCCAGCAGCCCTATCGATTTGGGACATTATATTCAGTACTTC; CDR3 protein: CSSSPIDLGHYIQYF; clone size: -; CDR3 length: 15; J gene: TRBJ2-4; D gene: -; V gene: TRBV7-9
CDR3 DNA: TGTGCCAGCAGTTTTGTAGGGGGAGCTGAAAAACTGTTTTTT; CDR3 protein: CASSFVGGAEKLFF; clone size: -; CDR3 length: 14; J gene: TRBJ1-4; D gene: -; V gene: TRBV28
CDR3 DNA: TGTGCCAGCGGAAACACCCGACCGGGCTATGGCTACACCTTC; CDR3 protein: CASGNTRPGYGYTF; clone size: -; CDR3 length: 14; J gene: TRBJ1-2; D gene: -; V gene: TRBV9
CDR3 DNA: TGTGCCAGCAGCTTAGTAGGGACAGGGTCCTACGAGCAGTACTTC; CDR3 protein: CASSLVGTGSYEQYF; clone size: -; CDR3 length: 15; J gene: TRBJ2-7; D gene: TRBD1; V gene: TRBV13
CDR3 DNA: TGTGCCAGCAGCTCCAGGGGTTCACCCCTCCACTTT; CDR3 protein: CASSSRGSPLHF; clone size: once; CDR3 length: 12; J gene: TRBJ1-6; D gene: -; V gene: TRBV7-8
CDR3 DNA: TGTGCCAGCAGTGAAGTCCGGGACTATAATGAGCAGTTCTTC; CDR3 protein: CASSEVRDYNEQFF; clone size: -; CDR3 length: 14; J gene: TRBJ2-1; D gene: TRBD2; V gene: TRBV6-1
CDR3 DNA: TGTGCCAGCAGTCCGACAGGGGACTATGGCTACACCTTC; CDR3 protein: CASSPTGDYGYTF; clone size: -; CDR3 length: 13; J gene: TRBJ1-2; D gene: TRBD1; V gene: TRBV27
CDR3 DNA: TGTGCCAGCAGTCCTCAGGAAACCTCCTACAATGAGCAGTTCTTC; CDR3 protein: CASSPQETSYNEQFF; clone size: -; CDR3 length: 15; J gene: TRBJ2-1; D gene: -; V gene: TRBV7-7
CDR3 DNA: TGTGCCAGCAGTTTTGGGTCAGGGGGTGGCGAAAAACTGTTTTTT; CDR3 protein: CASSFGSGGGEKLFF; clone size: -; CDR3 length: 15; J gene: TRBJ1-4; D gene: TRBD1; V gene: TRBV28
CDR3 DNA: TGTGCCAGCAGTGTCGGGGGGAGGGGAGTGTACTTC; CDR3 protein: CASSVGGRGVYF; clone size: few; CDR3 length: 12; J gene: TRBJ2-4; D gene: TRBD2; V gene: TRBV2
CDR3 DNA: TGTGCCAGTATGTGGGGGGGGCCCACAGATACGCAGTATTTT; CDR3 protein: CASMWGGPTDTQYF; clone size: -; CDR3 length: 14; J gene: TRBJ2-3; D gene: -; V gene: TRBV19
CDR3 DNA: TGTTCCAGCAGTTCCGGACACAGATCTATCCGTTTC; CDR3 protein: CSSSSGHRSIRF; clone size: -; CDR3 length: 12; J gene: TRBJ1-2; D gene: -; V gene: TRBV7-9
CDR3 DNA: TGTGCCAGCAGTTCCCGGACAGGGAGGCAAGAGACCCAGTACTTC; CDR3 protein: CASSSRTGRQETQYF; clone size: -; CDR3 length: 15; J gene: TRBJ2-5; D gene: TRBD1; V gene: TRBV6-5
CDR3 DNA: TGCGCCAGCTATACGGACTTGTCCTATGGCTACACCTTC; CDR3 protein: CASYTDLSYGYTF; clone size: -; CDR3 length: 13; J gene: TRBJ1-2; D gene: -; V gene: TRBV5-1
CDR3 DNA: TGTGCCAGCCGACTAGCGGGAGTATCCGAGCAGTACTTC; CDR3 protein: CASRLAGVSEQYF; clone size: -; CDR3 length: 13; J gene: TRBJ2-7; D gene: TRBD2; V gene: TRBV19
CDR3 DNA: TGTGCCAGCAGTGAAACCGGGGGTGGTCCCTACGAGCAGTACTTC; CDR3 protein: CASSETGGGPYEQYF; clone size: medium-sized; CDR3 length: 15; J gene: TRBJ2-7; D gene: -; V gene: TRBV6-1
CDR3 DNA: TGTGCCAGCAGCCAACGGGACAGGGGCTCCTATAATTCACCCCTCCACTTT; CDR3 protein: CASSQRDRGSYNSPLHF; clone size: -; CDR3 length: 17; J gene: TRBJ1-6; D gene: TRBD1; V gene: TRBV4-2
CDR3 DNA: TGTGCCAGCAGCGCCGGGAGCGGAAACACCATATATTTT; CDR3 protein: CASSAGSGNTIYF; clone size: few; CDR3 length: 13; J gene: TRBJ1-3; D gene: -; V gene: TRBV9
CDR3 DNA: TGTGCCAGCAGTCCCTTGCGGGGAGTCACAGATACGCAGTATTTT; CDR3 protein: CASSPLRGVTDTQYF; clone size: -; CDR3 length: 15; J gene: TRBJ2-3; D gene: -; V gene: TRBV7-6
CDR3 DNA: TGTGCCAGCAGAGCGGACAGGGGGTCCACCGGGGAGCTGTTTTTT; CDR3 protein: CASRADRGSTGELFF; clone size: -; CDR3 length: 15; J gene: TRBJ2-2; D gene: TRBD1; V gene: TRBV2
CDR3 DNA: TGTGCTAGTGGTTTGGCACACCCGGGGGAGCAGTACTTC; CDR3 protein: CASGLAHPGEQYF; clone size: -; CDR3 length: 13; J gene: TRBJ2-7; D gene: -; V gene: TRBV12-5